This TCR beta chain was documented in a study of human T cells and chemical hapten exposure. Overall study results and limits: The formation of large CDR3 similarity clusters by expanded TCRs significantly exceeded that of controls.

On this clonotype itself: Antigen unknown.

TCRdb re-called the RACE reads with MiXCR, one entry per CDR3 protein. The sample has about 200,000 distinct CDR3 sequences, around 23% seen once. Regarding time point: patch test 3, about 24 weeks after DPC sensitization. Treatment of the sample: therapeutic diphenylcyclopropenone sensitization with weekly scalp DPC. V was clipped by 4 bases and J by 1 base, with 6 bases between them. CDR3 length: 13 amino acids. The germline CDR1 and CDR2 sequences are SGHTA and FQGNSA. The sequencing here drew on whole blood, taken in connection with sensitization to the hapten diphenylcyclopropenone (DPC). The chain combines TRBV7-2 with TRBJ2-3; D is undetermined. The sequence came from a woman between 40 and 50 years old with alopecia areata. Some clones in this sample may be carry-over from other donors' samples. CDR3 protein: CASSSDGTDTQYF. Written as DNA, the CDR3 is TGTGCCAGCAGCTCGGACGGCACAGATACGCAGTATTTT.